This T cell receptor beta chain derives from a study of CD8+ T cells in alopecia areata. Study information: Treated patients took oral tofacitinib at 5 to 10 mg twice daily.

There are a few counts of this clone. Its antigen remains unidentified. Collected material from alopecia areata patients comprised lesional scalp punch biopsies and peripheral blood. Overall study results and limits: Affected scalp, especially in alopecia totalis/universalis, had a higher clonality than normal scalp did.

RNA was isolated and reverse transcribed to cDNA, the sequencing template. TCRdb's copy holds only in-frame clones and misses some; the assay was immunoSEQ multiplex PCR. The sample includes 80,000 to 100,000 clones, 35% to 45% of them seen just once. V was cut by 5 bases and J by 0 bases, with 10 bases left in between. In germline, CDR1 is PRHDT, CDR2 FYEKMQ (reference sequence). CDR3 size: 14 residues. The chain employs TRBV13 and TRBJ2-5; TRBD2 might be the D (6 bases). The TCR originated in a human donor with alopecia areata. The sequenced sample consisted of CD4+ T cells sorted from blood. In DNA form, the CDR3 reads TGTGCCAGCAGCCCCCGGGACTACCAAGAGACCCAGTACTTC. It yields the protein CASSPRDYQETQYF.